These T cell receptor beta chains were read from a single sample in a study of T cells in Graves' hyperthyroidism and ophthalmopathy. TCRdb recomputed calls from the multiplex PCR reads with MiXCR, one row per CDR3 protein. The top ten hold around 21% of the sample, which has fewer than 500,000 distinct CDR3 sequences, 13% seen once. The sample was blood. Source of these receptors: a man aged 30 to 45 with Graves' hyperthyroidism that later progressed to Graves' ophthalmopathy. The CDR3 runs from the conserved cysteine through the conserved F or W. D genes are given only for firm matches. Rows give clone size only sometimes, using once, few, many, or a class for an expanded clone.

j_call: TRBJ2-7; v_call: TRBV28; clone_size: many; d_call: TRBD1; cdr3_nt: TGTGCCAGCAGTTTTCTGGACAGGGGCTTCTACGGGGAGCAGTACTTC; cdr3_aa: CASSFLDRGFYGEQYF
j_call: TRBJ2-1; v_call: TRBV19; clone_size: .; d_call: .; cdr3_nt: TGTGCCAGTAGTATAGCCCAGACACTGTACAATGAGCAGTTCTTC; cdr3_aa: CASSIAQTLYNEQFF
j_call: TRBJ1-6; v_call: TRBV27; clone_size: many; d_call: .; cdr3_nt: TGTGCCAGCAGTTCCTCCCCGATAGGCTATAATTCACCCCTCCACTTT; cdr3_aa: CASSSSPIGYNSPLHF
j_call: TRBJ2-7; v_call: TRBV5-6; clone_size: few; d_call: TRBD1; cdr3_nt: TGTGCCAGCAGCCGGGACAGGAGGTGGTACGAGCAGTACTTC; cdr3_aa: CASSRDRRWYEQYF
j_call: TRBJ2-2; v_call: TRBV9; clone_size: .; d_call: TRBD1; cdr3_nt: TGTGCCAGCAGCTATCGACAGGGGGAGGGCACCGGGGAGCTGTTTTTT; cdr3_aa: CASSYRQGEGTGELFF
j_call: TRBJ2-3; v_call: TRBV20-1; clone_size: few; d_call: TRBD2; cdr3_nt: TGCAGTGCTAGAGAGCTATTAGCGGGAGATACGCAGTATTTT; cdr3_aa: CSARELLAGDTQYF
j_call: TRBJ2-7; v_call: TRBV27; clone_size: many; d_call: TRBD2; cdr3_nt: TGTGCCAGCAGTTTAATTGGGGAGGGCTACGAGCAGTACTTC; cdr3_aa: CASSLIGEGYEQYF
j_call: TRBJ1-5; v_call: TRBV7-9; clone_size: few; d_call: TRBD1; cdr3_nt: TGTGCCAGCAGCCTGACAGGGGGCGTCAGTCAGCCCCAGCATTTT; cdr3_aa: CASSLTGGVSQPQHF
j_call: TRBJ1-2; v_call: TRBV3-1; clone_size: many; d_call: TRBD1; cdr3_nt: TGTGCCAGCAGACCAGGGGGCGCTGGCTATGGCTACACCTTC; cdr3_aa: CASRPGGAGYGYTF
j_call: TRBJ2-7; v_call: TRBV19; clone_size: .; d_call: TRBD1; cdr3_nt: TGTGCCAGTAGTATAGACCGACAGGGACCCTACGAGCAGTACTTC; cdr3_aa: CASSIDRQGPYEQYF
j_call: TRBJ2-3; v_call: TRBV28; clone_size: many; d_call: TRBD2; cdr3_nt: TGTGCCAGCAGTTTGGGCCTAGCGGAAACCCGGGGAGATACGCAGTATTTT; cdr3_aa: CASSLGLAETRGDTQYF